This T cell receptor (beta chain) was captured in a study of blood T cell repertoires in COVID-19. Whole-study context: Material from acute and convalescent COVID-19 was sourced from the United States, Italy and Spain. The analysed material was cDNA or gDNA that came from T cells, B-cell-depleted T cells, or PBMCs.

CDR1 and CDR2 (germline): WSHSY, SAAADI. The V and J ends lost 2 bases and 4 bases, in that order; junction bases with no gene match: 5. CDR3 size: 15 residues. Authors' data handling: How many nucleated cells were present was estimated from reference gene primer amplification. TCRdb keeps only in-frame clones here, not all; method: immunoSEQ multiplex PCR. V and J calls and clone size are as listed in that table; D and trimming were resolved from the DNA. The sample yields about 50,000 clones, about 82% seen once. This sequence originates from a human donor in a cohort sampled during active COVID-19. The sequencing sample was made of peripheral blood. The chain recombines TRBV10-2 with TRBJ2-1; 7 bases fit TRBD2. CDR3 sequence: CASSEVGGLYNEQFF. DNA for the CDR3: TGCGCCAGCAGTGAGGTGGGGGGACTATACAATGAGCAGTTCTTC.